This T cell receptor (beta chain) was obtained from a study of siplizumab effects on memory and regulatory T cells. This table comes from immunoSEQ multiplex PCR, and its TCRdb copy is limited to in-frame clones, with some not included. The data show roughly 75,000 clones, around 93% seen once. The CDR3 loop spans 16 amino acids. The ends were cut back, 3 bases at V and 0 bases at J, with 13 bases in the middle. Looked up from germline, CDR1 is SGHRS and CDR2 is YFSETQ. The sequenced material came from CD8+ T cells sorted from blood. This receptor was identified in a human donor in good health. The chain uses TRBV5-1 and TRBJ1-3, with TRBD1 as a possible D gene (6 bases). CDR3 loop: CASSSGQLLSGNTIYF. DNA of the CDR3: TGCGCCAGCAGCTCAGGACAGCTTCTCTCTGGAAACACCATATATTTT.